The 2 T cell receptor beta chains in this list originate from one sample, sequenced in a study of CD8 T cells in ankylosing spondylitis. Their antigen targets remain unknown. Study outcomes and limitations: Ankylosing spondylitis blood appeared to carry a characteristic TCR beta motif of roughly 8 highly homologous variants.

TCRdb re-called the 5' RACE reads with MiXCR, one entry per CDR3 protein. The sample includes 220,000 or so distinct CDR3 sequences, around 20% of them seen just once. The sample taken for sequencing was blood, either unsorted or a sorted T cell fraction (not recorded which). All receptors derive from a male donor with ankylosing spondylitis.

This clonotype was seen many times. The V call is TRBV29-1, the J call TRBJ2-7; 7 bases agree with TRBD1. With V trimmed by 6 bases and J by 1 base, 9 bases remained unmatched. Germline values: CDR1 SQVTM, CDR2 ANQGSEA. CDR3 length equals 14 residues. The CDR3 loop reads CSVKGGGLSYEQYF. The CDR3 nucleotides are TGCAGCGTGAAAGGGGGCGGTTTATCCTACGAGCAGTACTTC.

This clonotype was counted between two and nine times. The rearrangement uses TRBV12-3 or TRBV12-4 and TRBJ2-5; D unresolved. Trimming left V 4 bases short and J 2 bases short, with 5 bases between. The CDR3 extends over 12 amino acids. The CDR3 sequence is CASSYGQETQYF. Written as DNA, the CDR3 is TGTGCCAGCAGTTACGGGCAAGAGACCCAGTACTTC.